The text below deals with one TCR beta chain. What it binds is unknown. The entry originates in a study of post-analysis software for immune sequencing data. Study-level findings and limits: When compared against controls, multiple sclerosis patients showed significantly lower normalized Chao1 diversity. Patients had higher frequencies than controls of roughly five TRBV segments, including TRBV5-6, TRBV5-1 and TRBV20-1.

Tagging with unique molecular identifiers was a feature of the TCR beta cDNA libraries. TCRdb analysed the PCR reads with MiXCR anew, one entry per CDR3 protein. The profile covers fewer than 900,000 distinct CDR3 sequences, with around 45% appearing a single time and around 4.7% taken by the ten largest. Germline assignment: CDR1 SQVTM and CDR2 ANQGSEA. The V end lost 3 bases, the J end lost 10 bases, and 16 bases lay between the germline ends. The CDR3 loop spans 13 amino acids. The rearrangement links TRBV29-1 to TRBJ2-1; tentative D call: TRBD1 (6 bases). The sequence was collected from a girl aged 10-17 years with multiple sclerosis. Sequenced material: blood. The CDR3 region is CSVEGDTSREQFF. Written as DNA, the CDR3 is TGCAGCGTTGAGGGGGACACCTCCCGGGAGCAGTTCTTC.